This entry lists 9 T cell receptor beta chains sequenced from one sample in a study of control samples from healthy donors and cancer patients. Assay used: immunoSEQ multiplex PCR; TCRdb lists only in-frame clones, some missing. The repertoire holds fewer than 200,000 clones, 90% seen once, with 1.3% to 1.5% in the top ten. The sequencing sample was made of blood. The receptors here all came from a woman in her forties or fifties in good health.

The rearrangement uses TRBV6-5 and TRBJ1-6, with D tentatively TRBD1 (6 bases). Germline lookup yields CDR1 MNHEY and CDR2 SVGAGI. V gave up 6 bases and J gave up 7 bases, with 13 bases separating them. The CDR3 runs to 14 residues. The CDR3 DNA sequence: TGTGCCAGCAGCCACAGGGAGGTGAATTCACCCCTCCACTTT. Encoded protein: CASSHREVNSPLHF.

This sequence joins TRBV7-8 and TRBJ1-5; D not resolved. This CDR3 has 17 amino acids. Germline lookup yields CDR1 SGHVS and CDR2 FQNEAQ. Deletions cut 5 bases from V and 1 base from J, with 18 bases between. The chain's CDR3 is CASSQAEAGRSNQPQHF. As DNA, the CDR3 is TGTGCCAGCAGCCAAGCGGAGGCGGGGAGGAGCAATCAGCCCCAGCATTTT.

CDR3 amino acids: CASSPRSSNYEQYF. The CDR3 coding sequence is TGTGCCAGCAGTCCCCGGTCCTCTAACTACGAGCAGTACTTC. The V call is TRBV27, the J call TRBJ2-7; D is unclear. Germline V gene data show CDR1 as MNHEY and CDR2 as SMNVEV (reference sequence). The germline V and J ends were trimmed by 5 bases and 3 bases, with 14 bases remaining between them. The CDR3 sequence is 14 residues long.

This clone was counted a single time. The chain recombines TRBV5-1 with TRBJ2-3; TRBD2 aligns across 8 bases. The CDR3 has 15 amino acids. Germline V gene lookup returns CDR1 SGHRS and CDR2 YFSETQ. J lost 6 bases, V lost 4 bases, and 10 bases had no gene match. CDR3 DNA: TGCGCCAGCAGCCCTTATAGCGGGGTAGGGGATACGCAGTATTTT. Protein sequence: CASSPYSGVGDTQYF.

The table lists this clone with a count of one. V is TRBV28 and J is TRBJ1-1; no reliable D call. CDR3 size: 13 residues. V was trimmed by 11 bases and J by 8 bases, leaving 21 bases between them. Germline V CDR1 and CDR2: MDHEN, SYDVKM. The chain's CDR3 is CAGILNYGREAFF. In nucleotides, the CDR3 is TGTGCCGGCATCCTAAACTATGGCCGAGAAGCTTTCTTT.

The chain recombines TRBV6-5 with TRBJ1-6; D is unresolved. V shed 1 base and J shed 5 bases, with 9 bases lying between them. CDR3 length: 15 residues. Germline assignment: CDR1 MNHEY and CDR2 SVGAGI. For the CDR3, the DNA is TGTGCCAGCAGTTACTGGGAGGGAAATAATTCACCCCTCCACTTT. It is translated as CASSYWEGNNSPLHF.

V is TRBV14 and J is TRBJ1-6; D gene ambiguous. The V gene's germline CDR1 is SGHDN and CDR2 FVKESK. This CDR3 comprises 14 residues. V lost 4 bases and J 9 bases, leaving 13 bases between the germline ends. CDR3 sequence reads: CASSPQVYASPLHF. Here the CDR3 DNA reads TGTGCCAGCAGCCCCCAAGTTTATGCTTCACCCCTCCACTTT.

This chain joins TRBV7-2 and TRBJ1-1; D is possibly TRBD1 (5 bases). The germline V gene has CDR1 SGHTA and CDR2 FQGNSA. The germline V and J ends were trimmed by 5 bases and 4 bases, with 14 bases remaining between them. The length of the CDR3 is 14 residues. DNA for the CDR3: TGTGCCAGCAGCCTTGGGCAGGGACGCACTGAAGCTTTCTTT. Amino acids: CASSLGQGRTEAFF.

The V gene is TRBV5-1, the J gene TRBJ2-7, with 7 nucleotides matching TRBD2. Unmatched junction bases numbered 7, after V lost 4 bases and J lost 3 bases. The CDR3 extends over 14 amino acids. In germline, CDR1 is SGHRS, CDR2 YFSETQ. The DNA for the CDR3 is TGCGCCAGCAGCCCCGGGGGGTTTAACTACGAGCAGTACTTC. This encodes CASSPGGFNYEQYF.